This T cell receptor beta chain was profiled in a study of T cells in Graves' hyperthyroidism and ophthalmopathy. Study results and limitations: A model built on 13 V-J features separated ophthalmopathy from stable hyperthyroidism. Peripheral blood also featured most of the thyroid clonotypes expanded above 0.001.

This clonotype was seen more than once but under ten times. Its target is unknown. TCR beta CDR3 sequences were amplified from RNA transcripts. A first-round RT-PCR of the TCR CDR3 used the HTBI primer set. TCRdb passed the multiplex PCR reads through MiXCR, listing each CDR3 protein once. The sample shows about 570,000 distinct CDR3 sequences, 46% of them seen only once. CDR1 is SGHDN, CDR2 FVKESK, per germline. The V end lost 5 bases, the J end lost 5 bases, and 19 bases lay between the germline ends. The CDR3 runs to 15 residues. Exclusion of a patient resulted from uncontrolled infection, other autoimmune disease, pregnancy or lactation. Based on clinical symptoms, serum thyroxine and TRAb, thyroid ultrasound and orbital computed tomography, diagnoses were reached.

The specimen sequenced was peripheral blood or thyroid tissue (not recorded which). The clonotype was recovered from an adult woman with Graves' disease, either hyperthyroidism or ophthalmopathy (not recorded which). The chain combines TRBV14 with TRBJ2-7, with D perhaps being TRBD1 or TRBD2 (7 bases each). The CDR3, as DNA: TGTGCCAGCAGCTCGGGAGGAGGGGGCTTGAACGAGCAGTACTTC. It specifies CASSSGGGGLNEQYF.